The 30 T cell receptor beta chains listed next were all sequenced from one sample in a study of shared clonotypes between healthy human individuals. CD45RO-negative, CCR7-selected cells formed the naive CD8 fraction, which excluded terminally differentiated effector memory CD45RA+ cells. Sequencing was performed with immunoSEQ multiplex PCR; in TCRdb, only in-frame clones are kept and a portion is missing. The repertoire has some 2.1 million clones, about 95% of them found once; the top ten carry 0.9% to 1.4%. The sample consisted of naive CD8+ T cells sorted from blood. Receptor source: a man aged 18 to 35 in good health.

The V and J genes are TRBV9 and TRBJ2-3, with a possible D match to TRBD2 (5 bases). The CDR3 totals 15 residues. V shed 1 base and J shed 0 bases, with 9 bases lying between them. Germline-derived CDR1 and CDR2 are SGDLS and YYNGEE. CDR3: CASSVYGVSTDTQYF. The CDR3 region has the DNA TGTGCCAGCAGCGTATACGGGGTAAGCACAGATACGCAGTATTTT.

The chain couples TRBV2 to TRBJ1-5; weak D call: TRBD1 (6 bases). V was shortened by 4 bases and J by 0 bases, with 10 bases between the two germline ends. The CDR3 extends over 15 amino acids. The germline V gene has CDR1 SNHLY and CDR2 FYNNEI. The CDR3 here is CASSGTGYSNQPQHF. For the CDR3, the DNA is TGTGCCAGCAGTGGCACAGGGTATAGCAATCAGCCCCAGCATTTT.

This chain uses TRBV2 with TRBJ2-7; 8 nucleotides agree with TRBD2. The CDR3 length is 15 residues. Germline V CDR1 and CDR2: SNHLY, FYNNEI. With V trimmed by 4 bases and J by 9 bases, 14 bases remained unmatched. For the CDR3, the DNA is TGTGCCAGCAGTGCAACTAGCGGTACAACGCACGTGCAGTACTTC. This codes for CASSATSGTTHVQYF. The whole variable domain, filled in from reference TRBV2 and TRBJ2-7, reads EPEVTQTPSHQVTQMGQEVILRCVPISNHLYFYWYRQILGQKVEFLVSFYNNEISEKSEIFDDQFSVERPDGSNFTLKIRSTKLEDSAMYFCASSATSGTTHVQYFGPGTRLTVT.

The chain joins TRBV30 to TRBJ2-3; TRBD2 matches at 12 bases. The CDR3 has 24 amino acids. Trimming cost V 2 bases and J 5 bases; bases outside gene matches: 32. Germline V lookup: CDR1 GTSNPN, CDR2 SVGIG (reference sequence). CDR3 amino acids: CAWSPLPLAGGQLRVAADIDTQYF. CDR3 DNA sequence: TGTGCCTGGAGTCCCCTCCCTCTAGCGGGAGGGCAATTAAGGGTGGCCGCTGACATAGATACGCAGTATTTT.

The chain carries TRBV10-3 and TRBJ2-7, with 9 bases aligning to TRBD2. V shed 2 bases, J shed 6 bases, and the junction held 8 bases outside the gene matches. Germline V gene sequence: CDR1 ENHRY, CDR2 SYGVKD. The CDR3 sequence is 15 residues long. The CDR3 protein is CAISEHASGVIEQYF. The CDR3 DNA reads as TGTGCCATCAGTGAGCACGCTAGCGGGGTCATCGAGCAGTACTTC.

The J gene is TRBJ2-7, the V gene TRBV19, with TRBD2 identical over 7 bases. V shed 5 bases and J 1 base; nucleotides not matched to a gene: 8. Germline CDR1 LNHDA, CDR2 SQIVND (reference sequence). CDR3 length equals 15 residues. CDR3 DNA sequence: TGTGCCAGTAGTTACGGACTAGGCGGTTCCTACGAGCAGTACTTC. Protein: CASSYGLGGSYEQYF.

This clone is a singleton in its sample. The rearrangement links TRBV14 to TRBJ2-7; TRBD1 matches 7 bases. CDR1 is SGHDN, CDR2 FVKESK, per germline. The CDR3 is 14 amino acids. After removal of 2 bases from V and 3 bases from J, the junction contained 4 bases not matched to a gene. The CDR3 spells CASSQTGVFYEQYF. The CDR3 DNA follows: TGTGCCAGCAGCCAAACAGGGGTTTTCTACGAGCAGTACTTC.

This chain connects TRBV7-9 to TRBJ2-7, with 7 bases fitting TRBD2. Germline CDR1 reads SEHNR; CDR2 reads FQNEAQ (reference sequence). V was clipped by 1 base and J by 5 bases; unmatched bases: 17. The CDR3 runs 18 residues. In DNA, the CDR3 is TGTGCCAGCAGCTTAGGGCGGGGGACCCCCCGGGAAGTAAACGAGCAGTACTTC. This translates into CASSLGRGTPREVNEQYF.

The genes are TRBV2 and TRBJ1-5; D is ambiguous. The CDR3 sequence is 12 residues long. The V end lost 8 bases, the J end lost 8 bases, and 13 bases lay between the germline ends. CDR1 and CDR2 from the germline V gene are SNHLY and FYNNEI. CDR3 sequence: CASSSLREPQHF. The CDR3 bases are TGTGCCAGCTCAAGTCTGCGGGAGCCCCAGCATTTT.

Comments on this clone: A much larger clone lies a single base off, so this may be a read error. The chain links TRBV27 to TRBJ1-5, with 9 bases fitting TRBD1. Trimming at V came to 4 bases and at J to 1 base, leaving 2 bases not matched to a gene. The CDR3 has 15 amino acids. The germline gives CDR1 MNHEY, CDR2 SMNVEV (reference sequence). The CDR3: CASSSTGGSNQPQHF. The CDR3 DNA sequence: TGTGCCAGCAGTTCGACAGGGGGAAGCAATCAGCCCCAGCATTTT.

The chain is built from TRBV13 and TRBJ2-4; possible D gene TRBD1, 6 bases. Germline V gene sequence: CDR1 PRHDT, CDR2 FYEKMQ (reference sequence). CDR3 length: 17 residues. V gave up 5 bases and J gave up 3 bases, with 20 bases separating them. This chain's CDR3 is CASSQQGLSLDKNIQYF. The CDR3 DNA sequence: TGTGCCAGCAGCCAACAGGGTTTAAGTCTAGACAAAAACATTCAGTACTTC.

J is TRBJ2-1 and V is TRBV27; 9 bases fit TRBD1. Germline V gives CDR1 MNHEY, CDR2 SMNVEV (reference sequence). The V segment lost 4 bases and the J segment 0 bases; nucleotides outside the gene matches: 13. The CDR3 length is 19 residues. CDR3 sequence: CASSSLGQGSVGSYNEQFF. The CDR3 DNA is TGTGCCAGCAGTTCCCTAGGACAGGGGTCCGTTGGCTCCTACAATGAGCAGTTCTTC.

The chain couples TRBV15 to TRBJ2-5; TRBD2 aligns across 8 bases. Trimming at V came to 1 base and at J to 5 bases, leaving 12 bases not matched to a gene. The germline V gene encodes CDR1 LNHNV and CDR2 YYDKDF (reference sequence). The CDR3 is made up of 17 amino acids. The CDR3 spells CATSRVGSGVEWETQYF. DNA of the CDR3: TGTGCCACCAGCAGAGTTGGTAGCGGGGTTGAATGGGAGACCCAGTACTTC.

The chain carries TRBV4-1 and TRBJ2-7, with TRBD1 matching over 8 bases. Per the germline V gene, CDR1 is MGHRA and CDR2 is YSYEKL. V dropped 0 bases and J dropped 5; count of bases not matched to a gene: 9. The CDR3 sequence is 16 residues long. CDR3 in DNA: TGCGCCAGCAGCCAAGATCTAGGACAGGGATCGCACGAGCAGTACTTC. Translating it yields CASSQDLGQGSHEQYF.

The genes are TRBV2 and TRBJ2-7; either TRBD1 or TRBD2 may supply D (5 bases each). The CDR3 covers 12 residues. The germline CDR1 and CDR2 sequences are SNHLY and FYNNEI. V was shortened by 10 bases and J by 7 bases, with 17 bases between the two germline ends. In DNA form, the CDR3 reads TGTGCCACCACAGGTTTTGGCGGGGAGCAGTACTTC. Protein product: CATTGFGGEQYF. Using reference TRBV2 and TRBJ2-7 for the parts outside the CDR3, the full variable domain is EPEVTQTPSHQVTQMGQEVILRCVPISNHLYFYWYRQILGQKVEFLVSFYNNEISEKSEIFDDQFSVERPDGSNFTLKIRSTKLEDSAMYFCATTGFGGEQYFGPGTRLTVT.

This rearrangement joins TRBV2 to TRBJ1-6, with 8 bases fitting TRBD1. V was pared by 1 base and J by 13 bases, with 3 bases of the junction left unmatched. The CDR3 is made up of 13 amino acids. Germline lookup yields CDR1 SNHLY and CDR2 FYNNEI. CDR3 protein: CASSEDRGYPLHF. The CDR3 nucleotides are TGTGCCAGCAGTGAAGACAGGGGGTATCCCCTCCACTTT.

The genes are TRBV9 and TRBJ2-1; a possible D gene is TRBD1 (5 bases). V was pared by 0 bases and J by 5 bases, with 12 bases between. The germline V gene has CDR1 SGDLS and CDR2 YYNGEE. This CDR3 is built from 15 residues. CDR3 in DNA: TGTGCCAGCAGCGTAGGAGCAGGGCAGGACAATGAGCAGTTCTTC. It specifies CASSVGAGQDNEQFF.

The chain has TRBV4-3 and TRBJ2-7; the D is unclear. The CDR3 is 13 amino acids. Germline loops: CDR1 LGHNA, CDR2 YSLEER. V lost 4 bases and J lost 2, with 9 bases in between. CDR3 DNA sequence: TGCGCCAGCAGCCCTGCTGATACCTACGAGCAGTACTTC. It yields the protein CASSPADTYEQYF.

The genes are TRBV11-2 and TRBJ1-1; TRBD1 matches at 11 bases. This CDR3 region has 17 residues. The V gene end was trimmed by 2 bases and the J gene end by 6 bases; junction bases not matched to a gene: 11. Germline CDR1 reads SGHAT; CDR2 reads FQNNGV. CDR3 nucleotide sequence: TGTGCCAGCAGCTTACTAGGGGCAGGACAGGGGGCGGCTGAAGCTTTCTTT. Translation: CASSLLGAGQGAAEAFF.

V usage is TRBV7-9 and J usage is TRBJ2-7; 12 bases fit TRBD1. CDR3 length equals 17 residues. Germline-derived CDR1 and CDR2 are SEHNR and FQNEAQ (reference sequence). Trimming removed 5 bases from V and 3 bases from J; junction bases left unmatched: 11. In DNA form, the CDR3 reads TGTGCCAGCAGCCTCACCGGGACAGGGGGCGCAGTCTACGAGCAGTACTTC. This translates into CASSLTGTGGAVYEQYF.

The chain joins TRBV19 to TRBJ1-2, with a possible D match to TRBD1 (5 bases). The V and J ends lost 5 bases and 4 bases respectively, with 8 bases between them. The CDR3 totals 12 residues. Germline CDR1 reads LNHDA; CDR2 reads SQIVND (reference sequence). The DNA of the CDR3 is TGTGCCAGTAGTGACAGTCCCTATGGCTACACCTTC. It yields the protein CASSDSPYGYTF.

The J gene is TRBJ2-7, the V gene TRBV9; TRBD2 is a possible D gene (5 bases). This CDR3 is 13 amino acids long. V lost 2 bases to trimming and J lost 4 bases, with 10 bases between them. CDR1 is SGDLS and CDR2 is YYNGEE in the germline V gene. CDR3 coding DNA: TGTGCCAGCAGCGTGTATTCGGGGTACGAGCAGTACTTC. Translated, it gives CASSVYSGYEQYF.

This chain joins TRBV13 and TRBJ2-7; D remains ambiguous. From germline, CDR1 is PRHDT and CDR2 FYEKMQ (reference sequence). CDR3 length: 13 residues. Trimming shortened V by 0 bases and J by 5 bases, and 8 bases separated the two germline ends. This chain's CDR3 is CASSLGMGHEQYF. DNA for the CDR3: TGTGCCAGCAGCTTAGGAATGGGCCACGAGCAGTACTTC.

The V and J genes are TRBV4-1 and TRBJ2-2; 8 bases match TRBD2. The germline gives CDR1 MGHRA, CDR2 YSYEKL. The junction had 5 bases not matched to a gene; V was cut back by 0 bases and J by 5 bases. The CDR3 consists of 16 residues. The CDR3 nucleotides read TGCGCCAGCAGCCAAGAACCGCGGGGGGATACCGGGGAGCTGTTTTTT. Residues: CASSQEPRGDTGELFF.

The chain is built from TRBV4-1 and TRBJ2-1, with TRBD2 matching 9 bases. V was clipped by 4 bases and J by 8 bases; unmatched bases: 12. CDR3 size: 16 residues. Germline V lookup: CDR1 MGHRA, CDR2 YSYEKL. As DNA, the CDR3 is TGCGCCAGCAGCCGGGTAGCGGGAGAGGTTCATTATGAGCAGTTCTTC. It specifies CASSRVAGEVHYEQFF.

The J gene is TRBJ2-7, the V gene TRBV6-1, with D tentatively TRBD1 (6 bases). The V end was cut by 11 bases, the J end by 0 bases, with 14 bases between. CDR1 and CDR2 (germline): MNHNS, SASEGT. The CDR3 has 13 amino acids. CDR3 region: CALGGQLSYEQYF. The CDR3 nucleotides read TGTGCCTTGGGCGGACAGCTCTCCTACGAGCAGTACTTC.

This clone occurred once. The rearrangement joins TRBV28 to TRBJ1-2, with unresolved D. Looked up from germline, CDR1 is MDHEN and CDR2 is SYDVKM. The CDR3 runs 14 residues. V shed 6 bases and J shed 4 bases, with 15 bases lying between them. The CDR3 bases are TGTGCCAGCAGCCCCGGCGGCGAACCCTATGGCTACACCTTC. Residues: CASSPGGEPYGYTF.

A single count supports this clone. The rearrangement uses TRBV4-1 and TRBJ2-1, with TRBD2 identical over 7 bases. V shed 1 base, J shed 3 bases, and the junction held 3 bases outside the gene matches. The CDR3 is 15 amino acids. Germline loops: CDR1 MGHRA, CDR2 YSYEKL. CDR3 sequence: CASSQGASGYNEQFF. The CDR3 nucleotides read TGCGCCAGCAGCCAAGGCGCTAGCGGCTACAATGAGCAGTTCTTC.

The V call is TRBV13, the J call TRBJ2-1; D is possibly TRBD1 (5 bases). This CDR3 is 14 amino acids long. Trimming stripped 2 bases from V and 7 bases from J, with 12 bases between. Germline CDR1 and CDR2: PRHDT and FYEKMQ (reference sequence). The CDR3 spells CASSLSQGMNEQFF. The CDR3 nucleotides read TGTGCCAGCAGCTTATCGCAGGGTATGAATGAGCAGTTCTTC. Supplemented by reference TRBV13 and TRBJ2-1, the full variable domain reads AAGVIQSPRHLIKEKRETATLKCYPIPRHDTVYWYQQGPGQDPQFLISFYEKMQSDKGSIPDRFSAQQFSDYHSELNMSSLELGDSALYFCASSLSQGMNEQFFGPGTRLTVL.

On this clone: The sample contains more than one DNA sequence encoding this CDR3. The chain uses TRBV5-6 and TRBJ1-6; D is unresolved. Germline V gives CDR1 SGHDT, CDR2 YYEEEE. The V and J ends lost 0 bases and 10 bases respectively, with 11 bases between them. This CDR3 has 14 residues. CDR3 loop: CASSLGGSGSPLHF. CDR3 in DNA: TGTGCCAGCAGCTTGGGAGGTTCGGGGTCACCCCTCCACTTT.